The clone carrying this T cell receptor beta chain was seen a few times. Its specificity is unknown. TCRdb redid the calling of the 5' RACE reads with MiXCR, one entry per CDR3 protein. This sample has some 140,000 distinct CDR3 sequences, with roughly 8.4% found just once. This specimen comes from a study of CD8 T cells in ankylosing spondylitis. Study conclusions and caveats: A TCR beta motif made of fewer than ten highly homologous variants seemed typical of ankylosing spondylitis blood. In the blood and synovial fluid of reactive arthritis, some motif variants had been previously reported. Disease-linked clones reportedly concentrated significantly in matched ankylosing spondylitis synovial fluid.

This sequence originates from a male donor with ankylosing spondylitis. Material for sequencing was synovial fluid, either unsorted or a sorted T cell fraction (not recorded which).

CDR3 coding DNA: TGTGCCAGCAGCCCGTTACGCGGGACAGGGGTCTCCTACGAGCAGTACTTC. It yields the protein CASSPLRGTGVSYEQYF. The chain employs TRBV7-8 and TRBJ2-7; TRBD1 agrees at 10 bases. The germline V gene encodes CDR1 SGHVS and CDR2 FQNEAQ. J lost 0 bases, V lost 5 bases, and 10 bases had no gene match. The CDR3 extends over 17 amino acids.